This T cell receptor (beta chain) was recovered during a study of T-cell reconstitution after alpha-beta-depleted transplantation in children. Preparation of the TCRbeta library used unique molecular identifiers. TCRdb passed the PCR reads through MiXCR, listing each CDR3 protein once. The sample shows approximately 420,000 distinct CDR3 sequences, roughly a tenth of them seen only once. In this sample, this clonotype turned up a few times. The V gene lost 4 bases and the J gene lost 5 bases, with 11 bases spanning the gap. CDR3 length equals 14 residues. In germline, CDR1 is SGHVS, CDR2 FNYEAQ. The chain combines TRBV7-6 with TRBJ2-2; tentatively, D is TRBD1 (5 bases). Material: PBMCs from the stem cell graft donor, obtained from the stem cell graft. The clonotype comes from a human donor who donated a stem cell graft to a child with acute myeloid leukemia. CDR3 protein: CASSSTGPTGELFF. The CDR3 nucleotides read TGTGCCAGCAGCTCAACAGGACCTACCGGGGAGCTGTTTTTT.